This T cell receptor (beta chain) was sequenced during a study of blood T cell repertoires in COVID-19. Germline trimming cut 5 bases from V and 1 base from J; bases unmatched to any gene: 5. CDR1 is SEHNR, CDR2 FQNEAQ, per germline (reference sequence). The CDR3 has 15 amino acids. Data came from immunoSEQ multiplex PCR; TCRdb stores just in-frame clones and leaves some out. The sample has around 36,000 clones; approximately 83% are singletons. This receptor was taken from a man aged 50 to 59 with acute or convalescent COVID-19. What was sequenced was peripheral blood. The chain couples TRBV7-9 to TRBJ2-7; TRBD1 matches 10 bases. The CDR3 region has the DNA TGTGCCAGCAGCGGCGGACAGGGGGTATCCTACGAGCAGTACTTC. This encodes CASSGGQGVSYEQYF.